Sequencing of this TCR beta chain was carried out in a study of CXCR3-negative and CXCR3-positive naive CD8 T cells (dated by TCRdb to the late 2010s). Regarding the research as a whole: In total, roughly 140 million TRB reads were obtained, which works out to roughly 1.5 +/- 0.3 million reads per library. Data from about 12 donors, pooled across two independent experiments, went into the diversity and physicochemical repertoire analyses. For the TRBV-TRBJ cluster analysis, the naive subsets came from 5 donors, while the memory cells came from 3 donors. Study-level results and caveats: Both naive subsets had comparably high repertoire diversity, while memory CD8+ T cells had much lower repertoire diversity. Because CXCR3 expression was partially decreased after cryopreservation, freshly isolated PBMCs were used for most assays. TRBV-TRBJ usage was similar between naive CXCR3-negative and CXCR3-positive cells from the same donor, while memory cells showed distinct patterns. Because surface CD5, which has been linked to self-reactivity in mice, was comparable between naive subsets, TCR interaction strength was also inferred from TRB CDR3 physicochemical properties.

Each CD8+ T cell subset was flow-sorted in triplicate, with over 250,000 cells per subset placed directly into RLT lysis buffer. Peripheral blood mononuclear cells were isolated from buffy coats by standard density gradient centrifugation. An RNeasy Mini Kit was used to extract total RNA from the sorted cells. In the case of this clonotype: The antigen it binds to is not known.

Sequencing instrument: NextSeq 550. The Human TCR Profiling Kit (MiLaboratory) was used to prepare UMI-labeled 5' RACE TRB cDNA libraries. The full amount of extracted RNA was used for cDNA synthesis, and the full amount of resulting cDNA was used for PCR amplification. Libraries were prepared in parallel using an identical number of PCR cycles. The original pipeline was this. With a requirement of at least two reads per UMI, MIGEC and MiXCR extracted about 50,000 +/- 10,000 unique UMI-labeled TRB cDNA molecules per library. On average, approximately 40,000 +/- 10,000 functional in-frame TRB CDR3 nucleotide clonotypes lacking stop codons were found per library. Diversity metrics, including normalized Shannon-Wiener and Chao1, were computed in VDJtools after downsampling to 5000 UMI-labeled TRB molecules per sample. VDJtools was used to calculate clonotype-size-weighted physicochemical properties of the central five CDR3 residues, namely interaction energy, strength, volume and Kidera factor 4. TCRdb reprocessed the reads and assigns one entry to each CDR3 protein sequence, leaving out DNA. For this entry, the V and J calls and clone size follow TCRdb and not the study's own pipeline. This sample's table has entries for about 40,000 distinct CDR3 sequences. The ten most abundant clones make up 6% to 8.5% of the sample.

The CDR3 numbers 12 residues from cysteine through phenylalanine. The entry carries no DNA sequence. CDR1 and CDR2 are read off the germline V gene as SGHVS and FQNEAQ. Sequenced: memory CD8+ T cells from blood. Per the publication, the cell subset or site label means: conventional CD8+ memory T cells (TMEM), sorted as controls. The sequence links TRBV7-8 to TRBJ1-2. This sequence was found in a human donor in good health. Some clones in this sample may be carry-over from other donors' samples. The CDR3 protein is CASSLDGVGYTF.